These 6 T cell receptor beta chains originate from one sample sequenced in a study of beta chain features in type 1 diabetes. Study results and caveats: Shorter TCRB CDR3s, moderately but significantly so, marked every one of the four CD4+ subsets in Type 1 diabetes patients.

Every bit of the isolated RNA underwent reverse transcription, so sequencing read expressed TCRB transcripts. Measured with immunoSEQ multiplex PCR; TCRdb has only the in-frame clones, and not every one. The repertoire holds about 240,000 clones, with roughly 13% as singletons. No antigen has been identified for these receptors. The sequencing sample was made of naive CD4+ T cells from blood. These receptors all come from a man between 25 and 39 years old with type 1 diabetes.

J is TRBJ2-5 and V is TRBV5-1; a possible D gene is TRBD1 (6 bases). The CDR3 is 14 residues long. The V and J ends lost 3 bases and 4 bases respectively, with 13 bases between them. CDR1 SGHRS and CDR2 YFSETQ come from the germline V gene. The CDR3 protein is CASSSPGHLETQYF. CDR3 in DNA: TGCGCCAGCAGCTCGCCGGGACATTTAGAGACCCAGTACTTC.

This chain links TRBV4-1 with TRBJ2-7, with D tentatively TRBD2 (5 bases). The CDR3 is 16 residues long. Germline CDR1 MGHRA, CDR2 YSYEKL. V was pared by 3 bases and J by 6 bases, with 21 bases between. CDR3 sequence (DNA): TGCGCCAGCAGCCACACAAGCCCCTCTGGAGGCCCCGAGCAGTACTTC. Its translation: CASSHTSPSGGPEQYF.

This clone turned up a few times. V is TRBV9 and J is TRBJ1-4; D perhaps matches TRBD1 (6 bases). The CDR3 covers 15 residues. The V end lost 4 bases, the J end lost 0 bases, and 10 bases lay between the germline ends. Germline assignment: CDR1 SGDLS and CDR2 YYNGEE. This chain's CDR3 is CASSPQGATNEKLFF. The CDR3 DNA reads as TGTGCCAGCAGCCCACAGGGCGCAACTAATGAAAAACTGTTTTTT.

This clone was found a few times. This chain links TRBV10-2 with TRBJ2-7, with a possible D match to TRBD2 (5 bases). The germline V gene encodes CDR1 WSHSY and CDR2 SAAADI. Trimming took 4 bases from V and 2 from J, leaving 9 bases between them. The CDR3 is 13 amino acids. The CDR3 reads CASSGASTYEQYF. Written as DNA, the CDR3 is TGCGCCAGCAGTGGTGCTAGCACCTACGAGCAGTACTTC.

V is TRBV19 and J is TRBJ1-1; TRBD1 matches at 8 bases. CDR3 size: 15 residues. Germline V gene sequence: CDR1 LNHDA, CDR2 SQIVND (reference sequence). The V segment lost 7 bases and the J segment 1 base; nucleotides outside the gene matches: 8. The CDR3 DNA follows: TGTGCCAGTACCCTCAGGGGGCGGGCGAACACTGAAGCTTTCTTT. Its protein product is CASTLRGRANTEAFF.

The chain couples TRBV5-1 to TRBJ2-1, with D perhaps TRBD2 (6 bases). V shed 9 bases and J shed 5 bases, with 15 bases lying between them. Germline assignment: CDR1 SGHRS and CDR2 YFSETQ. The CDR3 contains 13 residues. The CDR3 coding sequence is TGCGCCACGGCCGGAGGGACCGACAATGAGCAGTTCTTC. Its protein product is CATAGGTDNEQFF.